This T cell receptor beta chain appears in the sequencing data of a study of shared clonotypes between healthy human individuals. The overall study: Donors had three CD4 naive, three CD4 memory, two CD8 naive and one CD8 memory plate apiece.

TCRdb keeps only in-frame clones here, not all; method: immunoSEQ multiplex PCR. The sample carries around 2,000,000 clones, roughly 94% recorded once. This clone has a single count. Trimming removed 6 bases at V and 3 bases at J, with 9 bases between. Germline V gene data show CDR1 as SQVTM and CDR2 as ANQGSEA. The CDR3 has 11 residues. The sequence derives from a man younger than 30 in good health. V gene TRBV29-1 combines with J gene TRBJ2-7, with no clear D. The sequenced sample was naive CD4+ T cells sorted from blood. Subset: CD45RA+ positively selected. The CDR3 reads CSVSESYEQYF. The CDR3 coding sequence is TGCAGCGTCTCTGAAAGCTACGAGCAGTACTTC.